The entry below describes one T cell receptor beta chain. The target antigen is unknown. For each subset, genomic DNA was distributed in equal portions over several immunoSEQ plates. Assay: immunoSEQ multiplex PCR; the TCRdb copy retains only in-frame clones and omits some. This sample has 2 million to 2.5 million clones, with 90% to 96% found just once. The data were taken from a study of shared clonotypes between healthy human individuals. Looking at the study overall: Three plates each covered CD4 naive and memory; CD8 naive two, CD8 memory one.

Trimming stripped 3 bases from V and 0 bases from J, with 15 bases between. This CDR3 has 16 residues. Per the germline V gene, CDR1 is SEHNR and CDR2 is FQNEAQ (reference sequence). General observations from the study: Blood was the sole source, and tissue repertoires probably differ. Expectations were that clonotype sharing among donors would be affected by sequencing depth.

The clonotype was recovered from a man aged 18 to 29 in good health. The V and J genes are TRBV7-9 and TRBJ2-7; possible D gene TRBD1, 5 bases. Sequencing was done on a sample of naive CD4+ T cells sorted from blood. Subset noted: CD45RA+ positively selected. The CDR3 sequence is CASSFIAWGSSYEQYF. In nucleotides, the CDR3 is TGTGCCAGCAGCTTCATCGCGTGGGGCAGCTCCTACGAGCAGTACTTC.